The present T cell receptor (beta chain) was sequenced within a study of blood T cell repertoires in COVID-19. Study details: COVID-19 samples, acute and convalescent, were from the United States, Italy and Spain.

Donors in Cohort 3 who had recovered were those with two negative PCRs, healthcare professional clearance, or resolution of their symptoms. The authors' processing: From reference gene primer amplification, estimates of nucleated cell counts were derived. Data came from immunoSEQ multiplex PCR; TCRdb stores just in-frame clones and leaves some out. The V and J calls and clone size were taken over from that table, and D and trimming were inferred from the DNA. The sample yields around 330,000 clones, approximately 90% seen once. This clone was seen a handful of times. The CDR3 contains 13 residues. Germline V lookup: CDR1 LGHDT, CDR2 YNNKEL (reference sequence). With 2 bases removed from V and 2 bases from J, the gap between germline ends came to 7 bases.

The sample was PBMCs or T cells enriched from blood (not recorded which). The chain combines TRBV3-1 (or the pseudogene TRBV3-2) with TRBJ2-7; D unclear. This receptor was obtained from a woman aged 40 to 50 who had recovered from COVID-19. The CDR3 protein is CASSQSVTYEQYF. For the CDR3, the DNA is TGTGCCAGCAGCCAATCGGTTACCTACGAGCAGTACTTC.